This note documents a single T cell receptor beta chain sequence. This clone was seen just once. What antigen it recognizes has not been identified. No clone much larger than this one lies a single base away; base qualities are absent. This entry comes from a study of PD-1 blockade in classical Hodgkin lymphoma (dated by TCRdb to the early 2020s). For the study in its entirety: Nivolumab dosing was 3 mg/kg intravenously every 2 weeks, continuing until either disease progression or unacceptable toxicity. The study used CyTOF and TCR beta sequencing to define a peripheral blood immune signature of response to PD-1 blockade in classical Hodgkin lymphoma. Overall study outcomes, separate from this receptor: Patients starting nivolumab less than 1 year after ASCT had lower diversity and were excluded from later analyses to avoid confounding by immune reconstitution. The study covered only a single clinical trial cohort, and the causes of the repertoire differences, possibly disease activity or prior therapy, were still not defined. Baseline diversity similar to that of newly diagnosed patients was observed in trial patients achieving complete response, whereas significantly lower diversity was observed in partial responders and progressors. Baseline TCR diversity was reported to be lower in newly diagnosed patients than in healthy donors, and even lower in relapsed/refractory patients. CD4+ but not CD8+ TCR diversity rose significantly by C4D1 (p=0.0027 vs p=0.16), most apparent in complete responders (p=0.02).

This specimen's time point label, per the study, means: cycle 2 day 1 (C2D1) of nivolumab. Every trial patient had relapsed after autologous stem cell transplantation, and cohorts A, B and C differed in prior brentuximab vedotin exposure. The trial cohort comprised 56 patients with relapsed/refractory classical Hodgkin lymphoma whose best overall responses were complete response, partial response or progressive disease. Single-agent nivolumab was administered to trial patients in the multi-cohort phase II CheckMate 205 trial. An independent review committee assessed best overall response by applying the 2007 International Working Group response criteria. Trial PBMCs were obtained immediately prior to nivolumab initiation (C1D1) and on therapy at cycle 2 day 1 and cycle 4 day 1. Peripheral blood was collected in 8 mL Vacutainer Cell Preparation Tubes, from which PBMCs were isolated by centrifugation and then cryopreserved.

The Qiagen DNeasy kit was used to extract genomic DNA both from unsorted PBMCs and from the negatively selected CD4+ and CD8+ fractions. Using primers that anneal to V and J segments, immunoSEQ multiplex PCR amplified the TCR beta CDR3 regions. Amplification bias was minimized using a synthetic immune receptor repertoire, and residual bias was removed computationally after sequencing. The study's own analysis went as follows. Repertoire diversity was quantified as the Shannon entropy index using custom Python scripts. Unsorted, CD4+ and CD8+ repertoires were analyzed separately, except in combined analyses where CD4+ and CD8+ sequences were merged in silico. Clonal expansion was defined as a frequency increase of at least 2-fold after treatment compared with C1D1, and clones undetected at baseline were assigned a pseudocount of 0.5. Singleton clones were defined as clones with 0 or 1 copy at C1D1, and non-singleton clones were defined as clones with 2 or more copies. By matching protein sequences in sorted samples from the same patient, clones expanded in unsorted samples were annotated as CD4+, CD8+ or unknown. Wilcoxon tests were applied to paired samples to test diversity changes from C1D1 to C4D1. The source is immuneACCESS, and TCRdb retained only in-frame sequences with V and J called. Part of the clones is not carried over; for the studies checked, unresolved V genes explain less than half of this, and the remainder is unexplained. The V and J calls and clone size are taken from that table; D and trimming were inferred from the DNA. The sample yields 90,000 or so clones; 92% were counted once. The biggest ten clones account for about 2.6% of the sample.

V and J lose 0 bases and 8 bases, and a span of 6 bases separates them. The cysteine opens and the phenylalanine closes a CDR3 of 12 amino acids. The kept DNA is CDR3 alone, 36 bases in frame from the first base. CDR1 and CDR2 (SGDLS, YYNGEE) derive from the germline V gene. The TCR sequence derives from a human donor with classical Hodgkin lymphoma. The sample here was peripheral blood mononuclear cells (PBMCs), taken before the second cycle of nivolumab. The receptor chain draws on TRBV9 and TRBJ2-1; the D segment could be TRBD2, given 6 matching bases. The CDR3 here reads CASSVGEDEQFF. The DNA sequence follows: TGTGCCAGCAGCGTAGGGGAGGATGAGCAGTTCTTC.